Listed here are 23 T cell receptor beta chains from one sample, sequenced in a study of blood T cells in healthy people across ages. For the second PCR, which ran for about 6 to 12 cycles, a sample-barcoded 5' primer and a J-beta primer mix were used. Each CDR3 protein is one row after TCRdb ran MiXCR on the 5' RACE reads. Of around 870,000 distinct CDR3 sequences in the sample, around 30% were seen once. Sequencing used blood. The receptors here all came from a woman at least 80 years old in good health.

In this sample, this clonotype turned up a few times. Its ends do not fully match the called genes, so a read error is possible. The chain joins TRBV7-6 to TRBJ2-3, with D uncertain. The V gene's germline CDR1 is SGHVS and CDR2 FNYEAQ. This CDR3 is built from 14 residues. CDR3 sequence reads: CVSSSSGEADTKYF. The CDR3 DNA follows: TGTGTCAGCAGCTCCTCCGGTGAGGCAGATACGAAGTATTTT. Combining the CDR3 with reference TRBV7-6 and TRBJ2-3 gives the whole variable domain GAGVSQSPRYKVTKRGQDVALRCDPISGHVSLYWYRQALGQGPEFLTYFNYEAQQDKSGLPNDRFSAERPEGSISTLTIQRTEQRDSAMYRCVSSSSGEADTKYFGPGTRLTVL.

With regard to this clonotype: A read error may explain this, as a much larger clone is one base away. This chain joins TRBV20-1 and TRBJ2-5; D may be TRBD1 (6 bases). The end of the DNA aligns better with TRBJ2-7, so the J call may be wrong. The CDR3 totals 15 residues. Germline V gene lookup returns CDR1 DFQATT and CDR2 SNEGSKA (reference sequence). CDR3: CSASDGGAFRGEQYF. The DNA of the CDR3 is TGCAGTGCTAGTGATGGGGGCGCGTTCAGGGGCGAGCAGTACTTC.

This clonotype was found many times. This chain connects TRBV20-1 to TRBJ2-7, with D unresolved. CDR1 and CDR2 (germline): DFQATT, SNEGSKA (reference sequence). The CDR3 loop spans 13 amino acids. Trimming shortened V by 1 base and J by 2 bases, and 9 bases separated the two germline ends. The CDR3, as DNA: TGCAGTGCTAGAGGGGAATTACCCTACGAGCAGTACTTC. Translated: CSARGELPYEQYF.

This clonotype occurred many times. CDR3 in amino acids: CASSLERGPRAAGYTF. The CDR3 coding sequence is TGTGCCAGCAGCTTAGAACGCGGACCAAGGGCGGCTGGCTACACCTTC. J is TRBJ1-2 and V is TRBV7-9; D gene ambiguous. From germline, CDR1 is SEHNR and CDR2 FQNEAQ (reference sequence). V shed 1 base and J shed 7 bases, with 19 bases lying between them. This CDR3 contains 16 residues.

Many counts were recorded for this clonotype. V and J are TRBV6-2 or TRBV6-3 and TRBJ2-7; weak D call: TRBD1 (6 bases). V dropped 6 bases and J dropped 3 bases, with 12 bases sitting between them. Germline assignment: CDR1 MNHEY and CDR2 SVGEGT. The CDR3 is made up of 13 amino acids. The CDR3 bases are TGTGCCAGCAGCTTAGGACAGTTCTACGAGCAGTACTTC. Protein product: CASSLGQFYEQYF.

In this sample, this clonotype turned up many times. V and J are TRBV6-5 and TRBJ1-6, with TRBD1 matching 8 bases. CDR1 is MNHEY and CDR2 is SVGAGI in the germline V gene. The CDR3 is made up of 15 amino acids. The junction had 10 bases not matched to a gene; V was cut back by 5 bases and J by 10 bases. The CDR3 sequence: CASSNRQGKVSPLHF. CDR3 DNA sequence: TGTGCCAGCAGTAACCGACAGGGGAAAGTATCACCCCTCCACTTT.

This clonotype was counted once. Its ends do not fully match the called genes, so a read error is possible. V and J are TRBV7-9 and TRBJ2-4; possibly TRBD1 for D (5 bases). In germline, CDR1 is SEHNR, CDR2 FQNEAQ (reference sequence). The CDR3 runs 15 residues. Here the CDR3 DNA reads TGTGCCAGCAGCTTAGACCCGGACAAGGAAGAGACCCAGTGCTTC. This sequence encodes CASSLDPDKEETQCF.

DNA of the CDR3: TGTGCCAGCAGCCTGCTGCGGGAAAAACTGTTTTTT. Its translation is CASSLLREKLFF. The V and J genes are TRBV6-2 or TRBV6-3 and TRBJ1-4, with D unclear. Looked up from germline, CDR1 is MNHEY and CDR2 is SVGEGT. The CDR3 is 12 residues long. V was cut by 6 bases and J by 8 bases, with 10 bases left in between.

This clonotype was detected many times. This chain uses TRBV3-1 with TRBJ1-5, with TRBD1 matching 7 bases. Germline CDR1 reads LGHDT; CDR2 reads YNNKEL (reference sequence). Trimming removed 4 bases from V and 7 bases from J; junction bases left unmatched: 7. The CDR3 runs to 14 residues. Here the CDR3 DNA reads TGTGCCAGCAGCCTTTACAGGGGAGAACAGCCCCAGCATTTT. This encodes CASSLYRGEQPQHF.

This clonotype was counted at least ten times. CDR3 nucleotide sequence: TGTGCCAGCAGCCAACAGACAGGGGGCTACAATGAGCAGTTCTTC. The encoded protein is CASSQQTGGYNEQFF. This rearrangement joins TRBV3-1 to TRBJ2-1, with TRBD1 matching over 9 bases. Germline trimming cut 2 bases from V and 3 bases from J; bases unmatched to any gene: 2. This CDR3 is 15 amino acids long. Germline V CDR1 and CDR2: LGHDT, YNNKEL (reference sequence).

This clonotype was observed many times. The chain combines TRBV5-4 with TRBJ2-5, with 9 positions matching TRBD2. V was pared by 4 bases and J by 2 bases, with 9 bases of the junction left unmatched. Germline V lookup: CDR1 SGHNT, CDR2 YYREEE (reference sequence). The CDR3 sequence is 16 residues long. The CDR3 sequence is CASSLPAGGPQETQYF. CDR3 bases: TGTGCCAGCAGCCTCCCAGCGGGGGGTCCTCAAGAGACCCAGTACTTC.

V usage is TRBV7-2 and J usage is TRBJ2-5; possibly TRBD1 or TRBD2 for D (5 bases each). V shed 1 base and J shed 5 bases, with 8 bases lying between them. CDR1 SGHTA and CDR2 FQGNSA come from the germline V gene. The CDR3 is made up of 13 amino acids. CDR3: CASSLVGTETQYF. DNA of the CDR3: TGTGCCAGCAGCTTAGTAGGGACGGAGACCCAGTACTTC. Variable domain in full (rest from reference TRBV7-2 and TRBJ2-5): GAGVSQSPSNKVTEKGKDVELRCDPISGHTALYWYRQSLGQGLEFLIYFQGNSAPDKSGLPSDRFSAERTGGSVSTLTIQRTQQEDSAVYLCASSLVGTETQYFGPGTRLLVL.

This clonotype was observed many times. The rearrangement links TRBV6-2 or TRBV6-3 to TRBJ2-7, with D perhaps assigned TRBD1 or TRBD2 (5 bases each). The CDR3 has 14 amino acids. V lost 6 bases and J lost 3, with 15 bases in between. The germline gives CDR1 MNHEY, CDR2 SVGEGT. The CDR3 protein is CASRSTGALYEQYF. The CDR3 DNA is TGTGCCAGCAGGTCAACCGGGGCCCTCTACGAGCAGTACTTC.

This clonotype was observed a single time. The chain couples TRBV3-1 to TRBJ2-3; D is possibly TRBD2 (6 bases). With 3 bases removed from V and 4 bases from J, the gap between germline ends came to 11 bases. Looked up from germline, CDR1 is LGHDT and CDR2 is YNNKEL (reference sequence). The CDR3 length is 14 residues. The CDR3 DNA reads TGTGCCAGCAGCCACTTAGCGGAGGCAGATACGCAGTATTTT. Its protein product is CASSHLAEADTQYF.

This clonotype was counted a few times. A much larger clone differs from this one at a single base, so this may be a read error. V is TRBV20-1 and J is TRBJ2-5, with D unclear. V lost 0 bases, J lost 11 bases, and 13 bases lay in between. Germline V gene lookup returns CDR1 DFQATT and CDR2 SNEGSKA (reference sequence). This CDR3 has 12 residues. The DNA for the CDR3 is TGCAGTGCTAGAGATACAGACCATGAGCAGTACTTC. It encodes CSARDTDHEQYF.

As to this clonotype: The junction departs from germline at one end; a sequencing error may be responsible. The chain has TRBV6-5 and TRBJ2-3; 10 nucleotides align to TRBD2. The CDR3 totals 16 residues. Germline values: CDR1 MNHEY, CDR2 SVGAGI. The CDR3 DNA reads TGTGCCATCAGTTACGGGACTAGCGAATACACAGATACGCAGTATTTT. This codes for CAISYGTSEYTDTQYF.

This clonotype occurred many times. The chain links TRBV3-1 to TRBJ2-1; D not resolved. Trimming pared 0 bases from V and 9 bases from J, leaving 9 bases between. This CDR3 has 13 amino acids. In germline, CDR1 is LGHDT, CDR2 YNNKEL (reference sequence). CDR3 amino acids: CASSQDRQSEQFF. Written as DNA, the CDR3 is TGTGCCAGCAGCCAAGATAGGCAGTCTGAGCAGTTCTTC.

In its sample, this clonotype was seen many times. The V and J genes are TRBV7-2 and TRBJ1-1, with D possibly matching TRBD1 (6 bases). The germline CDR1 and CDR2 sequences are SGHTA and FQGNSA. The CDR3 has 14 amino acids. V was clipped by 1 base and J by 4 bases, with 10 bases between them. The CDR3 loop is CASSLVGAGTEAFF. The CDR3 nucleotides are TGTGCCAGCAGCTTAGTGGGGGCTGGCACTGAAGCTTTCTTT.

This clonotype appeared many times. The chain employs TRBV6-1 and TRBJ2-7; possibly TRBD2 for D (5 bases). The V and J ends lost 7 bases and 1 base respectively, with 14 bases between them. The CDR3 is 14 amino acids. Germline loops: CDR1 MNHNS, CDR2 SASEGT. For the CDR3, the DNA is TGTGCCAGCACCGAAGTCGGGATTTCCTACGAGCAGTACTTC. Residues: CASTEVGISYEQYF.

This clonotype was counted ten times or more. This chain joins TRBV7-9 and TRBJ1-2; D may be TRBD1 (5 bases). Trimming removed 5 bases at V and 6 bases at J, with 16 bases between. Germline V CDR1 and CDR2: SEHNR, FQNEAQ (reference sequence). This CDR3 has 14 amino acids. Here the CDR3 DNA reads TGTGCCAGCAGCGAAACCAAGGAAGGGGATGGCTACACCTTC. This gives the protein CASSETKEGDGYTF.

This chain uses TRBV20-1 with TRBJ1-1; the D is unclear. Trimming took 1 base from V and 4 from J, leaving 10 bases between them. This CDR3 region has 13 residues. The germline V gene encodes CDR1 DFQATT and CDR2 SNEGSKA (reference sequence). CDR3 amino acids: CSARAGSRTEAFF. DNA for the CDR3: TGCAGTGCTAGAGCAGGCTCACGCACTGAAGCTTTCTTT.

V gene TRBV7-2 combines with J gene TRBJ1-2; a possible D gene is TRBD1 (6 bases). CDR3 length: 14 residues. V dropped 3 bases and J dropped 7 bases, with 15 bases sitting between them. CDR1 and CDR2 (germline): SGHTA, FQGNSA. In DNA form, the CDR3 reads TGTGCCAGCAGCTTGGGTGGGGGCGGGGCTGGCTACACCTTC. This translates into CASSLGGGGAGYTF.

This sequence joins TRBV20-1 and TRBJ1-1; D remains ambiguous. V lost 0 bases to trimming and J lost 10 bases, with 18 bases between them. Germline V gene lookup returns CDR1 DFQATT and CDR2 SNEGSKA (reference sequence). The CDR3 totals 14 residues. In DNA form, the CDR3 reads TGCAGTGCTAGAGATTGGGATTCGAGGCGGGGAGCTTTCTTT. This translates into CSARDWDSRRGAFF.